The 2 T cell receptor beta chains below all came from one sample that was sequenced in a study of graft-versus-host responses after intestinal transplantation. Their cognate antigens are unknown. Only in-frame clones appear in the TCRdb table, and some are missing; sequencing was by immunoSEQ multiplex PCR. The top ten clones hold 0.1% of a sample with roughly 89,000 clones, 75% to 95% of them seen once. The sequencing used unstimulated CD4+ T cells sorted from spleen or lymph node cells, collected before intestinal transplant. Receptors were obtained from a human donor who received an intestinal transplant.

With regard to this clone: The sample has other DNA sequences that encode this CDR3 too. The CDR3 DNA reads as TGCGCCAGCAGCCAAGAAGGGCAGGGGTATGGCTACACCTTC. Translated, it gives CASSQEGQGYGYTF. V is TRBV4-3 and J is TRBJ1-2, with D possibly TRBD1 on 6 matching bases. The germline V gene has CDR1 LGHNA and CDR2 YSLEER. Trimming removed 0 bases from V and 5 bases from J, with 10 bases in between. The CDR3 is made up of 14 amino acids.

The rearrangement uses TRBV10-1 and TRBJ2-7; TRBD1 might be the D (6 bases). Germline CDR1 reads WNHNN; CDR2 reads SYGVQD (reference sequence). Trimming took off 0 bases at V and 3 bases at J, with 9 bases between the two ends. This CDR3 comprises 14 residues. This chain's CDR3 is CASSESAGDYEQYF. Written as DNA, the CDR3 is TGCGCCAGCAGTGAGTCGGCAGGGGACTACGAGCAGTACTTC.